This section outlines one T cell receptor (beta chain) sequence together with its context. Deletions cut 0 bases from V and 3 bases from J, with 12 bases between. The germline V gene has CDR1 SGHTS and CDR2 YDEGEE. This CDR3 has 15 amino acids. Donors had nominal health at sampling but likely had unrecorded immune exposures. It was with 60 Vbeta and 13 Jbeta primers that the PCR ran. Produced via immunoSEQ multiplex PCR; TCRdb's table is partial and in-frame only. This sample has approximately 110,000 clones, with around 77% found just once. The sample originates from a study of cytomegalovirus exposure and HLA in healthy donors.

The receptor was isolated from a young woman in good health and CMV-seropositive. The chain couples TRBV5-8 to TRBJ1-1; D remains ambiguous. The specimen sequenced was PBMCs. The CDR3 sequence is CASSLAMNSDTEAFF. CDR3 DNA sequence: TGTGCCAGCAGCTTGGCCATGAACTCCGACACTGAAGCTTTCTTT.